This TCR beta chain is from a study of cytomegalovirus exposure and HLA in healthy donors. The wider study: Early released data comprised around 80 million unique TCRs from HLA-typed donors.

This clone was found once. Its target is not known. The study, taken as a whole, reports: The study flagged some 170 TCR beta chains as cytomegalovirus-associated. Rarity marked most TCR sequences, yet some public TCRs occurred in many donors.

Per the germline V gene, CDR1 is LNHDA and CDR2 is SQIVND (reference sequence). Between the trimmed V and J ends, which lost 1 base and 6 bases, there was a span of 12 bases. The CDR3 loop spans 15 amino acids. PCR employed 60 Vbeta and 13 Jbeta primers. Repertoires were generated with immunoSEQ multiplex PCR, while TCRdb's copy carries only in-frame clones and drops some. The sample carries just under 150,000 clones, 65% to 90% recorded once. Sequencing was carried out using PBMCs. This chain links TRBV19 with TRBJ1-4; D might be TRBD1 (5 bases). The sequence was collected from a woman in her thirties in good health and CMV-seronegative. This chain's CDR3 is CASSIGRDGYEKLFF. DNA for the CDR3: TGTGCCAGTAGTATAGGGCGGGACGGATATGAAAAACTGTTTTTT.